This T cell receptor (beta chain) was documented in a study of T cell changes during pregnancy in multiple sclerosis. V lost 4 bases and J lost 1, with 9 bases in between. Germline V gene data show CDR1 as GTSNPN and CDR2 as SVGIG (reference sequence). The CDR3 is 13 amino acids. Sequenced by immunoSEQ multiplex PCR; TCRdb stores in-frame clones only, minus some. The table includes tens of thousands of clones, approximately 94% detected once. The starting material was CD4+ T cells from peripheral blood mononuclear cells, obtained in the second trimester of pregnancy. The chain carries TRBV30 and TRBJ2-3; D possibly corresponds to TRBD1 (6 bases). The source is a female donor with multiple sclerosis, enrolled in a pregnancy study. For the CDR3, the DNA is TGTGCCTGGATGGGGGCTGGCACAGATACGCAGTATTTT. Protein product: CAWMGAGTDTQYF.